The 29 T cell receptor beta chains below all came from one sample that was sequenced in a study of T-cell reconstitution after alpha-beta-depleted transplantation in children. Preparing the TCRbeta library involved the use of unique molecular identifiers. In TCRdb, the PCR reads were re-called with MiXCR into one record per CDR3 protein. This sample has roughly 790,000 distinct CDR3 sequences; less than 20% occur once, and the top ten carry just under 5%. The material sequenced was PBMCs, mostly from graft donor cells, taken 360 days after TCRalphabeta/CD19-depleted stem cell transplant. The receptors here all came from a male patient aged 5 to 17 who had a stem cell transplant for acute lymphoblastic leukemia, so the T cells may come from the graft donor.

This clonotype showed up just a few times. This chain joins TRBV10-3 and TRBJ1-5, with D maybe TRBD1 (5 bases). The V gene lost 4 bases and the J gene lost 5 bases, with 12 bases spanning the gap. This CDR3 spans 14 amino acids. Germline V gene lookup returns CDR1 ENHRY and CDR2 SYGVKD. This CDR3 is CAISGGRGDQPQHF. CDR3 DNA sequence: TGTGCCATCAGTGGGGGACGGGGAGATCAGCCCCAGCATTTT.

The chain is built from TRBV5-1 and TRBJ2-3; D is perhaps TRBD1 or TRBD2 (5 bases each). The CDR3 has 15 amino acids. Trimming took off 0 bases at V and 0 bases at J, with 8 bases between the two ends. CDR1 is SGHRS, CDR2 YFSETQ, per germline. The chain's CDR3 is CASSLAWGSTDTQYF. CDR3 nucleotides: TGCGCCAGCAGCTTGGCTTGGGGGAGCACAGATACGCAGTATTTT.

V gene TRBV20-1 combines with J gene TRBJ1-1; the D is unclear. Trimming took off 2 bases at V and 0 bases at J, with 10 bases between the two ends. The germline CDR1 and CDR2 sequences are DFQATT and SNEGSKA (reference sequence). The CDR3 is made up of 14 amino acids. The CDR3 protein is CSARSVAVNTEAFF. The DNA of the CDR3 is TGCAGTGCTAGAAGCGTGGCGGTGAACACTGAAGCTTTCTTT.

The CDR3 DNA reads TGCAGCTCCGAAGGTCCCAGTAACACTGAAGCTTTCTTT. Protein sequence: CSSEGPSNTEAFF. J is TRBJ1-1 and V is TRBV29-1; no reliable D call. The length of the CDR3 is 13 residues. Germline CDR1 SQVTM, CDR2 ANQGSEA. Trimming removed 8 bases from V and 2 bases from J, with 15 bases in between.

This clonotype was picked up many times. The chain has TRBV4-1 and TRBJ2-6; 10 bases align to TRBD1. The CDR3 loop spans 22 amino acids. Germline assignment: CDR1 MGHRA and CDR2 YSYEKL. With V trimmed by 1 base and J by 5 bases, 20 bases remained unmatched. CDR3 sequence (DNA): TGCGCCAGCAGCCAAGGACGCGCGCTTCGACAGGGGGCACTTCTCTGGGCCAACGTCCTGACTTTC. Translated: CASSQGRALRQGALLWANVLTF.

This rearrangement joins TRBV5-1 to TRBJ2-5; weak D call: TRBD2 (6 bases). Trimming stripped 0 bases from V and 5 bases from J, with 17 bases between. This CDR3 contains 16 residues. CDR1 is SGHRS and CDR2 is YFSETQ in the germline V gene. CDR3 bases: TGCGCCAGCAGCTTGGCCCTTAGCGGCAAATCGGAGACCCAGTACTTC. Translation: CASSLALSGKSETQYF.

This clonotype was counted at least ten times. The chain links TRBV7-3 to TRBJ2-2; 8 nucleotides align to TRBD2. The CDR3 is made up of 14 amino acids. V dropped 6 bases and J dropped 7; count of bases not matched to a gene: 7. Germline lookup yields CDR1 SGHTA and CDR2 FQGTGA. Here the CDR3 DNA reads TGTGCCAGCAGGTCAGCGGGAGAGCACGGGGAGCTGTTTTTT. Amino acids: CASRSAGEHGELFF.

The genes are TRBV12-3 or TRBV12-4 and TRBJ1-6, with D unresolved. This CDR3 region has 12 residues. Trimming took 3 bases from V and 11 from J, leaving 8 bases between them. The CDR3 nucleotides read TGTGCCAGCAGTTTTGGGAGGACACCCCTCCACTTT. Translated: CASSFGRTPLHF.

The chain joins TRBV19 to TRBJ2-1; 9 nucleotides line up with TRBD2. The CDR3 has 15 residues. V gave up 3 bases and J gave up 6 bases; unmatched junction bases: 6. Per germline, CDR1 LNHDA and CDR2 SQIVND (reference sequence). In nucleotides, the CDR3 is TGTGCCAGTAGTATCATGGCGGGAGGGGCCAATGAGCAGTTCTTC. It is translated as CASSIMAGGANEQFF.

The chain is built from TRBV7-8 and TRBJ2-3; 8 bases agree with TRBD2. Germline CDR1 SGHVS, CDR2 FQNEAQ. The CDR3 runs 16 residues. V lost 4 bases to trimming and J lost 3 bases; unmatched junction nucleotides: 9. Here the CDR3 reads CASSSGSGKGTDTQYF. In DNA, the CDR3 is TGTGCCAGCAGCTCCGGTAGCGGGAAGGGGACAGATACGCAGTATTTT.

The sample holds a few counts of this clonotype. The CDR3 nucleotides read TGCAGTGCTAGAGAACCCGGCGGGAGGGCCTACGAGCAGTACTTC. Protein product: CSAREPGGRAYEQYF. The chain combines TRBV20-1 with TRBJ2-7; 9 nucleotides match TRBD2. CDR1 is DFQATT and CDR2 is SNEGSKA in the germline V gene (reference sequence). This CDR3 has 15 residues. V trimming: 0 bases; J trimming: 2 bases; junction bases outside the gene matches: 5.

The V and J genes are TRBV7-9 and TRBJ2-2, with a weak D call TRBD2 (6 bases). The CDR3 spans 20 residues. Trimming took 2 bases from V and 4 from J, leaving 26 bases between them. Germline CDR1 SEHNR, CDR2 FQNEAQ (reference sequence). Here the CDR3 reads CASSLRRVGSRPNRTGELFF. DNA for the CDR3: TGTGCCAGCAGCTTACGGAGGGTTGGCAGCCGCCCCAATCGCACCGGGGAGCTGTTTTTT.

V is TRBV2 and J is TRBJ2-7, with D possibly matching TRBD2 (6 bases). The CDR3 spans 17 residues. Per germline, CDR1 SNHLY and CDR2 FYNNEI. Trimming shortened V by 3 bases and J by 3 bases, and 21 bases separated the two germline ends. The CDR3 nucleotides are TGTGCCAGCAGTGAGGACGATCTAGCGACCCTCCACTACGAGCAGTACTTC. Its translation is CASSEDDLATLHYEQYF.

This clonotype was detected once. This chain links TRBV7-9 with TRBJ2-7; D is perhaps TRBD1 (6 bases). This CDR3 is built from 15 residues. V gave up 8 bases and J gave up 2 bases, with 19 bases separating them. The germline V gene encodes CDR1 SEHNR and CDR2 FQNEAQ (reference sequence). In DNA, the CDR3 is TGTGCCAGCGGAGTAAAGGGGGAGACTGCCTACGAGCAGTACTTC. It yields the protein CASGVKGETAYEQYF. Supplemented by reference TRBV7-9 and TRBJ2-7, the full variable domain reads DTGVSQNPRHKITKRGQNVTFRCDPISEHNRLYWYRQTLGQGPEFLTYFQNEAQLEKSRLLSDRFSAERPKGSFSTLEIQRTEQGDSAMYLCASGVKGETAYEQYFGPGTRLTVT.

This clonotype was seen many times. The chain recombines TRBV4-1 with TRBJ2-5; 7 nucleotides line up with TRBD1. The CDR3 contains 13 residues. Germline assignment: CDR1 MGHRA and CDR2 YSYEKL. The junction had 9 bases not matched to a gene; V was cut back by 7 bases and J by 7 bases. The CDR3 loop is CASNDREEGTQYF. Written as DNA, the CDR3 is TGCGCCAGCAACGACAGGGAAGAGGGGACCCAGTACTTC.

The table lists this clonotype with many counts. The chain employs TRBV10-2 and TRBJ2-3; D is ambiguous. Germline CDR1 and CDR2: WSHSY and SAAADI. V gave up 2 bases and J gave up 4 bases, with 19 bases separating them. The CDR3 extends over 17 amino acids. CDR3 bases: TGCGCCAGCAGTGAGGAGCTGGGCTACCTTCCCCCAGATACGCAGTATTTT. It translates to CASSEELGYLPPDTQYF.

The J gene is TRBJ2-4, the V gene TRBV6-1, with D perhaps TRBD1 (6 bases). Between the trimmed V and J ends, which lost 6 bases and 5 bases, there was a span of 14 bases. From germline, CDR1 is MNHNS and CDR2 SASEGT. This CDR3 has 14 amino acids. CDR3 protein: CASRSGNRENIQYF. CDR3 coding DNA: TGTGCCAGCAGGTCAGGTAACAGGGAAAACATTCAGTACTTC.

The V gene is TRBV11-2, the J gene TRBJ2-3, with D possibly TRBD2 on 5 matching bases. Germline CDR1 is SGHAT and CDR2 is FQNNGV. V shed 5 bases and J shed 2 bases, with 8 bases lying between them. The CDR3 covers 13 residues. The CDR3 DNA is TGTGCCAGCAGCAAGGACTTCACAGATACGCAGTATTTT. Its translation: CASSKDFTDTQYF. Combining the CDR3 with reference TRBV11-2 and TRBJ2-3 gives the whole variable domain EAGVAQSPRYKIIEKRQSVAFWCNPISGHATLYWYQQILGQGPKLLIQFQNNGVVDDSQLPKDRFSAERLKGVDSTLKIQPAKLEDSAVYLCASSKDFTDTQYFGPGTRLTVL.

The chain carries TRBV24-1 and TRBJ2-5; tentative D call: TRBD1 (5 bases). Germline loops: CDR1 KGHDR, CDR2 SFDVKD. Trimming took 3 bases from V and 1 from J, leaving 8 bases between them. The CDR3 sequence is 14 residues long. In DNA form, the CDR3 reads TGTGCCACCAGTGATGACAGAGTCCAAGAGACCCAGTACTTC. Residues: CATSDDRVQETQYF.

This sequence joins TRBV4-1 and TRBJ2-7, with 11 bases that match TRBD1. CDR3 length equals 16 residues. Germline trimming cut 0 bases from V and 2 bases from J; bases unmatched to any gene: 3. Germline assignment: CDR1 MGHRA and CDR2 YSYEKL. The CDR3 region is CASSQDGTGGTYEQYF. The CDR3 bases are TGCGCCAGCAGCCAAGACGGGACAGGGGGAACCTACGAGCAGTACTTC.

This clonotype came up a few times. CDR3: CASTLAGGARGTEAFF. The CDR3 DNA sequence: TGTGCCAGCACCTTAGCTGGGGGGGCGCGCGGCACTGAAGCTTTCTTT. The chain couples TRBV6-1 to TRBJ1-1, with D possibly TRBD1 on 6 matching bases. Germline assignment: CDR1 MNHNS and CDR2 SASEGT. Trimming took 7 bases from V and 4 from J, leaving 22 bases between them. This CDR3 has 16 amino acids.

The table lists this clonotype with a few counts. The chain combines TRBV11-1 with TRBJ2-4; D is undetermined. The CDR3 loop spans 20 amino acids. The V gene lost 0 bases and the J gene lost 0 bases, with 21 bases spanning the gap. Germline CDR1 SGHAT, CDR2 FQDESV (reference sequence). CDR3 amino acids: CASSLAISRRLFIAKNIQYF. The CDR3 DNA reads TGTGCCAGCAGCTTAGCTATCTCTAGGCGACTCTTTATAGCCAAAAACATTCAGTACTTC.

The rearrangement links TRBV5-5 to TRBJ2-5, with D perhaps assigned TRBD1 or TRBD2 (5 bases each). The germline gives CDR1 SGHKS, CDR2 YYEKEE (reference sequence). This CDR3 region has 16 residues. V lost 2 bases and J 0 bases, leaving 14 bases between the germline ends. CDR3 in DNA: TGTGCCAGCAGCTTCCCGAGGGGCCCTGACCAAGAGACCCAGTACTTC. It translates to CASSFPRGPDQETQYF. Drawing the rest from reference TRBV5-5 and TRBJ2-5, the complete variable domain is DAGVTQSPTHLIKTRGQQVTLRCSPISGHKSVSWYQQVLGQGPQFIFQYYEKEERGRGNFPDRFSARQFPNYSSELNVNALLLGDSALYLCASSFPRGPDQETQYFGPGTRLLVL.

In its sample, this clonotype was seen many times. The CDR3 loop reads CASSFGVAGGQETQYF. The DNA of the CDR3 is TGTGCCAGCAGCTTCGGGGTAGCGGGAGGGCAAGAGACCCAGTACTTC. This rearrangement joins TRBV7-3 to TRBJ2-5; 11 positions match TRBD2. Germline V gives CDR1 SGHTA, CDR2 FQGTGA. CDR3 size: 16 residues. V trimming: 3 bases; J trimming: 2 bases; junction bases outside the gene matches: 5.

This rearrangement joins TRBV15 to TRBJ2-7; D uncertain. The CDR3 sequence is 14 residues long. The germline gives CDR1 LNHNV, CDR2 YYDKDF (reference sequence). V was clipped by 0 bases and J by 3 bases, with 9 bases between them. The CDR3 sequence is CATSRDQVRYEQYF. CDR3 DNA: TGTGCCACCAGCAGAGATCAGGTACGCTACGAGCAGTACTTC.

This sequence joins TRBV29-1 and TRBJ2-3; 8 positions match TRBD1. The V gene end was trimmed by 1 base and the J gene end by 4 bases; junction bases not matched to a gene: 4. CDR3 length: 14 residues. From germline, CDR1 is SQVTM and CDR2 ANQGSEA. For the CDR3, the DNA is TGCAGCGTTGAAGCAGGGGGCTTTGCAGATACGCAGTATTTT. It codes for CSVEAGGFADTQYF.

This clonotype showed up many times. This chain uses TRBV20-1 with TRBJ2-3; perhaps TRBD2 as D (5 bases). Germline V gene sequence: CDR1 DFQATT, CDR2 SNEGSKA (reference sequence). This CDR3 comprises 14 residues. Trimming pared 6 bases from V and 3 bases from J, leaving 16 bases between. CDR3 bases: TGCAGTGCGTGGAGGTCCTTAAGGACAGATACGCAGTATTTT. Protein sequence: CSAWRSLRTDTQYF.

The chain carries TRBV6-5 and TRBJ2-7, with 7 bases aligning to TRBD2. V lost 2 bases, J lost 5 bases, and 6 bases stayed unmatched. The germline V gene encodes CDR1 MNHEY and CDR2 SVGAGI. The CDR3 is made up of 14 amino acids. The CDR3 protein is CASSYTGGVHEQYF. CDR3 DNA sequence: TGTGCCAGCAGTTACACTGGGGGGGTCCACGAGCAGTACTTC.

This clonotype was seen only a few times. This chain connects TRBV29-1 to TRBJ2-7; D may be TRBD2 (7 bases). The length of the CDR3 is 14 residues. Trimming removed 1 base from V and 3 bases from J, with 13 bases in between. CDR1 SQVTM and CDR2 ANQGSEA come from the germline V gene. In nucleotides, the CDR3 is TGCAGCGTTGAAGGGCAGGGGACTAACTACGAGCAGTACTTC. It codes for CSVEGQGTNYEQYF.